This TCR beta chain was found in a study of regulatory T cells in long-lasting Graves disease. Researchers made TCR beta libraries by using iRepertoire HTBI primers and running Arm-PCR on CDR3 regions. One entry per CDR3 protein, called by TCRdb with MiXCR from the multiplex PCR reads. The sample records some 200,000 distinct CDR3 sequences, roughly 19% being singletons. Study results and caveats: TRBV28, TRBJ1-2 and TRBJ2-5 were favored in persistent disease.

A note on this clonotype: The antigen is unknown.

Regarding time point: newly diagnosed GD, antithyroid drugs for less than 3 months. After RNA was extracted from PBMCs, the TCR library was made from it. Germline V CDR1 and CDR2: MNHEY, SVGEGT. The V end lost 2 bases, the J end lost 2 bases, and 12 bases lay between the germline ends. This CDR3 region has 15 residues. The sample was also reused in another study, on T cells in Graves' hyperthyroidism and ophthalmopathy. That report notes: Hyperthyroidism of Graves' type that showed no ophthalmopathy progression within 18 months was stable. Uncontrolled infections, other autoimmune diseases, pregnancy or lactation led to exclusion of patients.

The sample consisted of peripheral blood mononuclear cells (PBMCs), taken at new diagnosis, from a patient treated with antithyroid drugs. This receptor was identified in a woman aged 25 to 39 with Graves disease. The chain combines TRBV6-2 or TRBV6-3 with TRBJ1-2; TRBD1 is a possible D gene (5 bases). The CDR3 protein is CASSYTLTENYGYTF. The DNA of the CDR3 is TGTGCCAGCAGTTACACGCTGACAGAGAACTATGGCTACACCTTC.